Below, 14 T cell receptor beta chains from the same sample are listed, as sequenced in a study of blood T cell repertoires in COVID-19. Produced via immunoSEQ multiplex PCR; TCRdb's table is partial and in-frame only. Of 130,000 to 150,000 clones listed, 70% to 90% were seen once; the top ten hold approximately 2%. Sequencing was done on a sample of peripheral blood. The receptors here all came from a man aged 65 to 85 with acute or convalescent COVID-19.

DNA for the CDR3: TGTGCCAGCAGTTACGGTGGCGGTTATAGCAATCAGCCCCAGCATTTT. Protein product: CASSYGGGYSNQPQHF. This chain uses TRBV6-2 or TRBV6-3 with TRBJ1-5; D uncertain. Trimming pared 2 bases from V and 0 bases from J, leaving 11 bases between. The CDR3 loop spans 16 amino acids. Germline CDR1 is MNHEY and CDR2 is SVGEGT.

The chain combines TRBV24-1 with TRBJ2-3; tentative D call: TRBD1 (6 bases). The germline CDR1 and CDR2 sequences are KGHDR and SFDVKD. The CDR3 sequence is 15 residues long. The V end was cut by 4 bases, the J end by 4 bases, with 14 bases between. The CDR3 nucleotides read TGTGCCACCAGTGACCCTCAGGGGCTGTCAGATACGCAGTATTTT. It specifies CATSDPQGLSDTQYF.

This clone appeared once. J is TRBJ2-5 and V is TRBV19, with 7 bases that match TRBD1. V dropped 5 bases and J dropped 5; count of bases not matched to a gene: 5. From germline, CDR1 is LNHDA and CDR2 SQIVND (reference sequence). This CDR3 has 13 residues. The CDR3, as DNA: TGTGCCAGTAGTTCACAGGGGCGGGAGACCCAGTACTTC. Protein: CASSSQGRETQYF. The full variable domain, completed using reference TRBV19 and TRBJ2-5, is DGGITQSPKYLFRKEGQNVTLSCEQNLNHDAMYWYRQDPGQGLRLIYYSQIVNDFQKGDIAEGYSVSREKKESFPLTVTSAQKNPTAFYLCASSSQGRETQYFGPGTRLLVL.

The CDR3, as DNA: TGTGCCAGCAGTGCAGGGGCCGCCTACGAGCAGTACTTC. Encoded protein: CASSAGAAYEQYF. The chain carries TRBV2 and TRBJ2-7; maybe TRBD1 (6 bases). V lost 4 bases to trimming and J lost 2 bases, with 9 bases between them. This CDR3 has 13 amino acids. Looked up from germline, CDR1 is SNHLY and CDR2 is FYNNEI.

This clone was observed once. This chain joins TRBV6-6 and TRBJ1-3; no reliable D call. The length of the CDR3 is 15 residues. Deletions cut 0 bases from V and 1 base from J, with 7 bases between. Germline CDR1 is MNHNY and CDR2 is SVGAGI (reference sequence). The CDR3 DNA is TGTGCCAGCAGTTACTCGGCAGTTTCTGGAAACACCATATATTTT. Protein sequence: CASSYSAVSGNTIYF.

The rearrangement uses TRBV29-1 and TRBJ2-4; 7 bases are a match to TRBD1. J lost 4 bases, V lost 1 base, and 10 bases had no gene match. Germline values: CDR1 SQVTM, CDR2 ANQGSEA. The CDR3 has 16 amino acids. CDR3 region: CSVEVGLRTGKNIQYF. The CDR3 DNA follows: TGCAGCGTTGAAGTGGGGTTGAGGACAGGAAAAAACATTCAGTACTTC.

This chain uses TRBV9 with TRBJ1-3, with 9 bases identical to TRBD1. There are 13 residues in the CDR3. J lost 4 bases, V lost 5 bases, and 1 base had no gene match. Germline V CDR1 and CDR2: SGDLS, YYNGEE. CDR3 sequence reads: CASRDRGGNTIYF. CDR3 nucleotides: TGTGCCAGCAGGGACAGGGGCGGAAACACCATATATTTT. Full variable domain (rest looked up from reference TRBV9 and TRBJ1-3): DSGVTQTPKHLITATGQRVTLRCSPRSGDLSVYWYQQSLDQGLQFLIQYYNGEERAKGNILERFSAQQFPDLHSELNLSSLELGDSALYFCASRDRGGNTIYFGEGSWLTVV.

The chain uses TRBV6-1 and TRBJ2-1; 8 bases fit TRBD2. V dropped 2 bases and J dropped 9; count of bases not matched to a gene: 15. There are 17 residues in the CDR3. CDR1 and CDR2 from the germline V gene are MNHNS and SASEGT. CDR3 DNA sequence: TGTGCCAGCAGTGAACCTTATAGCGGGGCCGGAAGGGGTGAGCAGTTCTTC. Translation: CASSEPYSGAGRGEQFF.

The gene calls are TRBV20-1 and TRBJ2-1; 9 bases are a match to TRBD1. The CDR3 is 14 residues long. CDR1 DFQATT and CDR2 SNEGSKA come from the germline V gene (reference sequence). V dropped 3 bases and J dropped 7; count of bases not matched to a gene: 7. CDR3 bases: TGCAGTGCTAGTGAACAGGGGGCCCGTAATGAGCAGTTCTTC. Residues: CSASEQGARNEQFF.

Of note for this clone: The junction does not match germline at one end; this may be a read error. The same CDR3 arises from other DNA sequences in this sample as well. This chain uses TRBV18 with TRBJ1-5, with 10 bases lining up with TRBD1. The germline gives CDR1 KGHSH, CDR2 LQKENI. This CDR3 region has 15 residues. CDR3 coding DNA: TGTGCCAGCTCCCCACGACAGGGGGCGAATCAGCCCCAGCATTTT. Its translation is CASSPRQGANQPQHF.

This clone was counted between two and nine times. V usage is TRBV28 and J usage is TRBJ1-6, with TRBD1 as a possible D gene (5 bases). Germline CDR1 is MDHEN and CDR2 is SYDVKM. CDR3 length: 17 amino acids. With 0 bases removed from V and 8 bases from J, the gap between germline ends came to 17 bases. The CDR3 nucleotides read TGTGCCAGCAGTTTATGGCCCTCGGGGGTAGGAGATTCACCCCTCCACTTT. Protein product: CASSLWPSGVGDSPLHF.

This sequence joins TRBV4-1 and TRBJ2-1; 7 bases line up with TRBD2. The CDR3 spans 20 residues. CDR1 is MGHRA, CDR2 YSYEKL, per germline. Unmatched junction bases numbered 14, after V lost 0 bases and J lost 0 bases. The CDR3 DNA reads TGCGCCAGCAGCCAAGATTATCGGTCACTAGCGAGCTACTCCTACAATGAGCAGTTCTTC. Protein: CASSQDYRSLASYSYNEQFF.

This chain connects TRBV7-9 to TRBJ1-3; TRBD1 agrees at 8 bases. The junction had 6 bases not matched to a gene; V was cut back by 4 bases and J by 4 bases. Germline lookup yields CDR1 SEHNR and CDR2 FQNEAQ (reference sequence). The CDR3 has 15 amino acids. For the CDR3, the DNA is TGTGCCAGCAGCTCCCAGGGGGCGCCAGGAAACACCATATATTTT. It is translated as CASSSQGAPGNTIYF.

This chain links TRBV19 with TRBJ1-2; possible D gene TRBD1, 5 bases. Trimming removed 4 bases from V and 5 bases from J, with 17 bases in between. Germline CDR1 is LNHDA and CDR2 is SQIVND (reference sequence). CDR3 length equals 15 residues. CDR3 sequence: CASSSLGGSRYGYTF. The CDR3, as DNA: TGTGCCAGTAGTAGCCTCGGGGGTTCGCGGTATGGCTACACCTTC. The variable domain in full, with the rest retrieved from reference TRBV19 and TRBJ1-2, is DGGITQSPKYLFRKEGQNVTLSCEQNLNHDAMYWYRQDPGQGLRLIYYSQIVNDFQKGDIAEGYSVSREKKESFPLTVTSAQKNPTAFYLCASSSLGGSRYGYTFGSGTRLTVV.